This TCR beta chain is drawn from a study of tumor and adjacent non-tumor tissue in lung cancer. The library came from three nested PCR rounds adapted from ARM-PCR protocols. MiXCR, run by TCRdb on the multiplex PCR reads, gives a single entry per CDR3 protein. This sample carries 100,000 or so distinct CDR3 sequences, roughly two thirds of them seen once, and the ten largest clones take roughly 20%. This sample's RNA came from whole unsorted tissue. This non-tumor lung sample came from over 3 cm beyond the tumor edge. This CDR3 comprises 13 residues. CDR1 is MNHEY, CDR2 SVGAGI, per germline. V shed 7 bases and J 2 bases; nucleotides not matched to a gene: 5. Comment on this clonotype: The antigen remains undetermined.

Study observations and caveats: In normal lung, the top 100 clones were significantly more dominant than in tumor.

The chain combines TRBV6-5 with TRBJ2-7, with 7 positions matching TRBD1. The TCR sequence derives from a man aged 30 to 45 with non-small cell lung cancer. Sequencing was performed on distant non-tumor lung tissue. In DNA, the CDR3 is TGTGCCAGCACCAGGGACAGTGCCTACGAGCAGTACTTC. Translated, it gives CASTRDSAYEQYF.